Below, 14 T cell receptor beta chains from the same sample are listed, as sequenced in a study of blood T cell repertoires in COVID-19. Repertoires were generated with immunoSEQ multiplex PCR, while TCRdb's copy carries only in-frame clones and drops some. Of about 100,000 clones in the sample, approximately 90% are singletons; the top ten hold about 2%. Sequencing was done on a sample of peripheral blood. These receptors were collected from a human donor with active COVID-19. The donor label of this sample is uncertain.

This sequence joins TRBV4-2 and TRBJ2-5; D call uncertain. The CDR3 is 15 residues long. Germline V gene data show CDR1 as LGHNA and CDR2 as YNFKEQ. The V end lost 0 bases, the J end lost 5 bases, and 13 bases lay between the germline ends. The CDR3 nucleotides are TGTGCCAGCAGCCAAGATCCCGGGTCGCGGGAGACCCAGTACTTC. It specifies CASSQDPGSRETQYF.

The chain combines TRBV24-1 with TRBJ1-4, with TRBD1 matching over 7 bases. J was trimmed by 8 bases and V by 12 bases; bases with no gene match: 11. This CDR3 region has 13 residues. From germline, CDR1 is KGHDR and CDR2 SFDVKD. The CDR3: CASHGTVQEKLFF. CDR3 nucleotides: TGTGCCTCACACGGGACAGTTCAGGAAAAACTGTTTTTT.

V usage is TRBV11-3 and J usage is TRBJ2-6; possible D gene TRBD1, 6 bases. The ends were cut back, 5 bases at V and 0 bases at J, with 11 bases in the middle. The germline V gene encodes CDR1 SGHNT and CDR2 YENEEA. The CDR3 spans 16 residues. CDR3 nucleotide sequence: TGTGCCAGCAGCCAAGGGACACCCTCTGGGGCCAACGTCCTGACTTTC. The encoded protein is CASSQGTPSGANVLTF.

The chain has TRBV7-2 and TRBJ1-3; D uncertain. Germline V gives CDR1 SGHTA, CDR2 FQGNSA. This CDR3 is built from 16 residues. V was trimmed by 2 bases and J by 0 bases, leaving 11 bases between them. In DNA form, the CDR3 reads TGTGCCAGCAGCTTAATCGGCGGAAACTCTGGAAACACCATATATTTT. Translating it yields CASSLIGGNSGNTIYF. Full variable domain (remainder filled in from reference TRBV7-2 and TRBJ1-3): GAGVSQSPSNKVTEKGKDVELRCDPISGHTALYWYRQSLGQGLEFLIYFQGNSAPDKSGLPSDRFSAERTGGSVSTLTIQRTQQEDSAVYLCASSLIGGNSGNTIYFGEGSWLTVV.

The chain joins TRBV4-1 to TRBJ1-6, with a tentative D call TRBD1 (6 bases). This CDR3 region has 18 residues. Germline loops: CDR1 MGHRA, CDR2 YSYEKL. V was cut by 0 bases and J by 5 bases, with 17 bases left in between. The CDR3 bases are TGCGCCAGCAGCCAAGAATTTCAGGGGTATAGTGATAATTCACCCCTCCACTTT. Translation gives CASSQEFQGYSDNSPLHF.

This chain uses TRBV6-5 with TRBJ1-1, with 10 bases lining up with TRBD1. CDR1 is MNHEY and CDR2 is SVGAGI in the germline V gene. The CDR3 has 14 amino acids. The V segment lost 6 bases and the J segment 4 bases; nucleotides outside the gene matches: 5. CDR3 nucleotide sequence: TGTGCCAGCAGAGACAGGGGGCTGGGCACTGAAGCTTTCTTT. Translated, it gives CASRDRGLGTEAFF.

This clone was recorded once. As DNA, the CDR3 is TGTGCCAGCTCACCAAGGACTAGCGGAATCTACGAGCAGTACTTC. Protein: CASSPRTSGIYEQYF. The chain links TRBV18 to TRBJ2-7; 10 positions match TRBD2. Germline V gene sequence: CDR1 KGHSH, CDR2 LQKENI. Losses at the gene ends were 2 bases for V and 3 bases for J; bases not matched to a gene: 4. The CDR3 is 15 amino acids.

The chain has TRBV4-1 and TRBJ2-7, with a tentative D call TRBD2 (6 bases). The CDR3 loop spans 16 amino acids. V was cut by 4 bases and J by 4 bases, with 20 bases left in between. The germline gives CDR1 MGHRA, CDR2 YSYEKL. The CDR3 sequence: CASSLQGRDGSYEQYF. The CDR3 DNA sequence: TGCGCCAGCAGCCTCCAAGGGCGGGACGGAAGTTACGAGCAGTACTTC.

There are many counts of this clone. The chain is built from TRBV11-3 and TRBJ1-1; D possibly corresponds to TRBD1 (5 bases). Trimming stripped 4 bases from V and 5 bases from J, with 14 bases between. The CDR3 length is 14 residues. Germline-derived CDR1 and CDR2 are SGHNT and YENEEA. This CDR3 is CASSSGGARTEAFF. CDR3 coding DNA: TGTGCCAGCAGCTCTGGAGGGGCAAGAACTGAAGCTTTCTTT. Based on the CDR3 plus reference TRBV11-3 and TRBJ1-1, the full variable domain is EAGVVQSPRYKIIEKKQPVAFWCNPISGHNTLYWYLQNLGQGPELLIRYENEEAVDDSQLPKDRFSAERLKGVDSTLKIQPAELGDSAVYLCASSSGGARTEAFFGQGTRLTVV.

The chain combines TRBV19 with TRBJ2-6; 11 nucleotides line up with TRBD1. The CDR3 extends over 18 amino acids. The germline V gene has CDR1 LNHDA and CDR2 SQIVND (reference sequence). Losses at the gene ends were 6 bases for V and 0 bases for J; bases not matched to a gene: 7. CDR3 amino acids: CASSLTGQGASGANVLTF. The CDR3 region has the DNA TGTGCCAGTAGCCTCACCGGACAGGGGGCCTCTGGGGCCAACGTCCTGACTTTC.

The chain has TRBV12-5 and TRBJ2-5; TRBD1 agrees at 8 bases. From germline, CDR1 is LGHNT and CDR2 FRNRAP. The CDR3 loop spans 15 amino acids. After removal of 1 base from V and 2 bases from J, the junction contained 3 bases not matched to a gene. The CDR3 spells CASGLARTGQETQYF. As DNA, the CDR3 is TGTGCTAGTGGTTTGGCGCGGACAGGGCAAGAGACCCAGTACTTC.

This clone was counted only a few times. CDR3 coding DNA: TGTGCCAGCAGTTACAGTAGGGGCGCGGAAAATTCACCCCTCCACTTT. Amino acids: CASSYSRGAENSPLHF. The chain joins TRBV6-5 to TRBJ1-6; TRBD1 is a possible D gene (5 bases). V lost 2 bases to trimming and J lost 7 bases, with 15 bases between them. CDR1 MNHEY and CDR2 SVGAGI come from the germline V gene. The CDR3 runs to 16 residues.

The J gene is TRBJ1-3, the V gene TRBV11-2; 10 nucleotides line up with TRBD1. The CDR3 spans 16 residues. In germline, CDR1 is SGHAT, CDR2 FQNNGV. V lost 5 bases, J lost 2 bases, and 6 bases stayed unmatched. CDR3 amino acids: CASSNVGTGAGNTIYF. The CDR3 bases are TGTGCCAGCAGCAATGTAGGGACAGGGGCTGGAAACACCATATATTTT.

The rearrangement uses TRBV7-2 and TRBJ2-3; TRBD1 matches 9 bases. Germline V gene sequence: CDR1 SGHTA, CDR2 FQGNSA. The CDR3 is 15 residues long. The V and J ends lost 4 bases and 2 bases, in that order; junction bases with no gene match: 4. For the CDR3, the DNA is TGTGCCAGCAGCTCATGGACAGGGGTCACAGATACGCAGTATTTT. Translated: CASSSWTGVTDTQYF.